This T cell receptor beta chain is from a study of T cell responses to AZD1222 COVID-19 vaccine. CDR3 length: 15 amino acids. The ends lost 8 bases at V and 3 bases at J; junction bases unmatched: 10. Germline values: CDR1 MDHEN, CDR2 SYDVKM. The method was immunoSEQ multiplex PCR; TCRdb's version includes in-frame clones alone and lacks a portion of them. The sample lists 100,000 to 150,000 clones, around 87% occurring once. With respect to this clone: Its specificity is not known.

Notes on the study in general: Seropositive AZD1222 recipients at baseline numbered only 5 to 7. No day 14 peak samples; only post-peak repertoires were characterized. Targets within unmutated variant regions were reportedly found for nearly half of spike-specific TCRs. Donors in the cohort were predominantly white British and more often female, and clonal diversity was possibly underestimated.

This receptor was taken from an adult in good health. The chain combines TRBV28 with TRBJ1-5; 7 nucleotides match TRBD1. The input for sequencing was peripheral blood, taken on day 0 of AZD1222 vaccination. The chain's CDR3 is CASGRTGRVNQPQHF. CDR3 in DNA: TGTGCCAGCGGCCGGACAGGCCGAGTCAATCAGCCCCAGCATTTT.